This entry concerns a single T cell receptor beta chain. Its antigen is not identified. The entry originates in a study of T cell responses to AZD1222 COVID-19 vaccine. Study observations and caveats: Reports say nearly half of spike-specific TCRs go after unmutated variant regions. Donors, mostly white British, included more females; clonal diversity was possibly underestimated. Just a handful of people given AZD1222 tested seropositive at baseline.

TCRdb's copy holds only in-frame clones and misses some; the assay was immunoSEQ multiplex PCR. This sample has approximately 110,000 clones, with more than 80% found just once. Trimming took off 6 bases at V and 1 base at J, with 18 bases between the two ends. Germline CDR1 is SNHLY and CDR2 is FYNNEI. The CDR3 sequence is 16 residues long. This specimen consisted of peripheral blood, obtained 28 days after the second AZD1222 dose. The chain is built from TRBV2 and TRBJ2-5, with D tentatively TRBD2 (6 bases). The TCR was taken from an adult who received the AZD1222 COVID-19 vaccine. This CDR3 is CASRSSLRDFQETQYF. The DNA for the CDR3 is TGTGCCAGCAGATCCTCTCTCCGGGACTTCCAAGAGACCCAGTACTTC.